This T cell receptor (beta chain) was found in a study of T-cell reconstitution after alpha-beta-depleted transplantation in children. Comment on this clonotype: Its specificity is unknown.

Overall study findings and caveats: T-cell counts and diversity at one year following transplant were attributed mainly to newly produced T cells. Diversity of TCRbeta at day 60 was high in some patients, arising from surviving recipient T cells and thymic progenitors. The study reportedly traced alpha-beta T cells about two months after transplant to several hundred expanded graft clones.

Molecular barcoding with unique molecular identifiers was used for the TCRbeta library. TCRdb reanalysed the PCR reads using MiXCR and keeps one entry per CDR3 protein. The sample consists of 800,000 to 1,000,000 distinct CDR3 sequences, 25% to 30% of them appearing once. The CDR3 length is 15 residues. The germline CDR1 and CDR2 sequences are SGHVS and FNYEAQ. The V end lost 6 bases, the J end lost 7 bases, and 18 bases lay between the germline ends. V and J are TRBV7-6 and TRBJ2-2, with D unclear. The sample here was PBMCs, mostly from graft donor cells, taken 360 days after TCRalphabeta/CD19-depleted stem cell transplant. This TCR derives from a boy under two years old who had a stem cell transplant for SCID, so the T cells may come from the graft donor. The CDR3 loop is CASRDQILPDGELFF. The CDR3 region has the DNA TGTGCCAGCAGGGATCAGATACTCCCGGACGGGGAGCTGTTTTTT.